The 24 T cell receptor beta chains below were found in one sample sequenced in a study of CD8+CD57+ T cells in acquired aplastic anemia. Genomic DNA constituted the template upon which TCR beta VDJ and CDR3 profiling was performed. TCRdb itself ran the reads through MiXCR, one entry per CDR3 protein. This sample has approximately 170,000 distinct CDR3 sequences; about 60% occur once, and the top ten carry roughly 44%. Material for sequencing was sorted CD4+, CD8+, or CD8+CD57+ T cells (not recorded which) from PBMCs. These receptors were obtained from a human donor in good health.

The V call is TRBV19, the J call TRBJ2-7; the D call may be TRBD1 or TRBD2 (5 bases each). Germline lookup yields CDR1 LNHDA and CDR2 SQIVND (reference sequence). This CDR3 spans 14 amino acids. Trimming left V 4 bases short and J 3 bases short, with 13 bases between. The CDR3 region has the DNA TGTGCCAGTAGTACCGGGACCGTTCACTACGAGCAGTACTTC. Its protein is CASSTGTVHYEQYF.

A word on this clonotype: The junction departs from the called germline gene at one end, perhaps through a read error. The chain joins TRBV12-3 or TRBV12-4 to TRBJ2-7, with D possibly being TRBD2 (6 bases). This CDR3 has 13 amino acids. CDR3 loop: CASMTWGVHEQHF. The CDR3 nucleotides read TGTGCCAGTATGACGTGGGGGGTCCACGAGCAGCACTTC.

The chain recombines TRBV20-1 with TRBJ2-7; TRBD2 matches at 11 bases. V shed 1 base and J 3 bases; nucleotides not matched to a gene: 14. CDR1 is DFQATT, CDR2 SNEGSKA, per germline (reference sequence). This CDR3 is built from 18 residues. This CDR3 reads CSARVMTTTSGENYEQYF. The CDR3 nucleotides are TGCAGTGCTAGAGTGATGACTACGACTAGCGGGGAAAACTACGAGCAGTACTTC.

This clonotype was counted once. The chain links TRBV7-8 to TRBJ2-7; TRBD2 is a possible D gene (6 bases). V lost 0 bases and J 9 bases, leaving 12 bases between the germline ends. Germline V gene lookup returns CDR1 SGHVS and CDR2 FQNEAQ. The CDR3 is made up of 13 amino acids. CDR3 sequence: CASSLAGRPGQYF. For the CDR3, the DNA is TGTGCCAGCAGCTTAGCGGGGAGGCCCGGGCAGTACTTC.

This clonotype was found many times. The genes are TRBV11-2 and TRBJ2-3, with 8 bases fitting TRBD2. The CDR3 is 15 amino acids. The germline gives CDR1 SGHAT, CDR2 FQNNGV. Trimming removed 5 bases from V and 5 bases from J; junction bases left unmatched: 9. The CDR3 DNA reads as TGTGCCAGCAGCAGTGCGGGGGGCTGGAAAGATACGCAGTATTTT. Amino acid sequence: CASSSAGGWKDTQYF.

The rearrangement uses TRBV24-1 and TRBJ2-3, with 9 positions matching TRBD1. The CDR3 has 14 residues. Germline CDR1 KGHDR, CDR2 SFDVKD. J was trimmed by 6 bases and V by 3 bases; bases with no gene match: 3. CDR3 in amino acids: CATSDPGQGDTQYF. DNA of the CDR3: TGTGCCACCAGTGATCCCGGACAGGGGGATACGCAGTATTTT.

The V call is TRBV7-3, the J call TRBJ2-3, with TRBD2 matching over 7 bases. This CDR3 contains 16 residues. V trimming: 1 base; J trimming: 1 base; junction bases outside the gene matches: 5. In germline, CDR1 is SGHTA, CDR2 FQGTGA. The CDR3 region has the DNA TGTGCCAGCAGCTTAATCGGGAGGATCGGCACAGATACGCAGTATTTT. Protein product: CASSLIGRIGTDTQYF.

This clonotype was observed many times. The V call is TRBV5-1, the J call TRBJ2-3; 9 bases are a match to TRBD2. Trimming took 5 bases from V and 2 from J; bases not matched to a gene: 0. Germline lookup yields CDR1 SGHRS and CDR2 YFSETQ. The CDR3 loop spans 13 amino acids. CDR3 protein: CASRGLATDTQYF. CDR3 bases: TGCGCCAGCAGGGGACTAGCCACAGATACGCAGTATTTT.

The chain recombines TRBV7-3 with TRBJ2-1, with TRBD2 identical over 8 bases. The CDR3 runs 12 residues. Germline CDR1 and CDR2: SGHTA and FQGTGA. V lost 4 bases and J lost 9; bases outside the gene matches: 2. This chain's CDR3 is CASSSGLGEQFF. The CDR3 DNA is TGTGCCAGCAGCTCGGGACTAGGTGAGCAGTTCTTC.

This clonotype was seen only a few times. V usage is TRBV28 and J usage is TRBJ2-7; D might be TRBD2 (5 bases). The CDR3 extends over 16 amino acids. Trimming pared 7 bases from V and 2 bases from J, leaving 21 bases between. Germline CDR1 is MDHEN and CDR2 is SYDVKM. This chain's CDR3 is CASTRKKSAAPYEQYF. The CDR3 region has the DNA TGTGCCAGCACCCGAAAAAAGTCAGCGGCTCCCTACGAGCAGTACTTC.

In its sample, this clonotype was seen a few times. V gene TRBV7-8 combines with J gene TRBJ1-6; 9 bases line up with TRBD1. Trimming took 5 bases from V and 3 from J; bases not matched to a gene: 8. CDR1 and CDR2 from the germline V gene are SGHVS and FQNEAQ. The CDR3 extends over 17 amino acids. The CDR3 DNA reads TGTGCCAGCAGCAAGGAACAGGGGGCAATCTATAATTCACCCCTCCACTTT. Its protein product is CASSKEQGAIYNSPLHF.

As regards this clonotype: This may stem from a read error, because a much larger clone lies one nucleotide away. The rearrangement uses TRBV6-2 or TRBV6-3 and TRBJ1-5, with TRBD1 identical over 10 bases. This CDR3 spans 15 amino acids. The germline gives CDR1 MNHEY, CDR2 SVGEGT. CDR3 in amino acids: CASRRPGQGWQPQRF. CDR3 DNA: TGTGCCAGCAGGCGACCGGGACAGGGGTGGCAGCCCCAGCGTTTT.

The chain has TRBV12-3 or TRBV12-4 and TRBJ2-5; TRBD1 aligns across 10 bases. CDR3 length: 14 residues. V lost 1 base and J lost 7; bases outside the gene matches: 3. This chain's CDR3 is CASSLVGTGATQYF. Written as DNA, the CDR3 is TGTGCCAGCAGTTTAGTAGGGACAGGGGCGACCCAGTACTTC.

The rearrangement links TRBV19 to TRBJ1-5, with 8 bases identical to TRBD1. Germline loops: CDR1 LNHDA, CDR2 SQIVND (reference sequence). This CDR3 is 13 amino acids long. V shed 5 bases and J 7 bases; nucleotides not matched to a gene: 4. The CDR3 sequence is CASSEDRGQPQHF. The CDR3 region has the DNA TGTGCCAGTAGTGAAGACAGGGGACAGCCCCAGCATTTT.

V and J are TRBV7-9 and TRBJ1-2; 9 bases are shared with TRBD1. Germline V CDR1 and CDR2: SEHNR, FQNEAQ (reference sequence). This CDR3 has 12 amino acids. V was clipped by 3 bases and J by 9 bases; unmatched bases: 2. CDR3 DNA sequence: TGTGCCAGCAGCTTGACAGGGGGAAGCTACACCTTC. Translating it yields CASSLTGGSYTF.

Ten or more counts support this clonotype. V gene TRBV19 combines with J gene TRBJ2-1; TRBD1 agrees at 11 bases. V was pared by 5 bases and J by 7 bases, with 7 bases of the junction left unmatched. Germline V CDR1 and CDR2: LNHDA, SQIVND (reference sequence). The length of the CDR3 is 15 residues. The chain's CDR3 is CASSQPGQGVNEQFF. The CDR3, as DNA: TGTGCCAGTAGTCAACCGGGACAGGGGGTTAATGAGCAGTTCTTC.

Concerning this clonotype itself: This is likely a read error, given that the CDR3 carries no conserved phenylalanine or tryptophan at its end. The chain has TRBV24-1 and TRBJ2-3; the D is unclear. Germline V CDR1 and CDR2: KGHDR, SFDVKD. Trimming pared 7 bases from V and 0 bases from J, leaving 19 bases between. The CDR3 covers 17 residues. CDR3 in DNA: TGTGCCACCAGCGATCATCGCGGCAGGCCTAGCACAGATACGCAGTATCTT. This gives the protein CATSDHRGRPSTDTQYL.

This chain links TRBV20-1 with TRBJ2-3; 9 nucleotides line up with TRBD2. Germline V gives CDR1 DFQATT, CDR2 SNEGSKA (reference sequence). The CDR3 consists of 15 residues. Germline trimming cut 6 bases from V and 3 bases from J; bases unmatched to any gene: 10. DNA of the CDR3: TGCAGTGCCGAGGGAGCGGGAGGAGGTACAGATACGCAGTATTTT. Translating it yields CSAEGAGGGTDTQYF.

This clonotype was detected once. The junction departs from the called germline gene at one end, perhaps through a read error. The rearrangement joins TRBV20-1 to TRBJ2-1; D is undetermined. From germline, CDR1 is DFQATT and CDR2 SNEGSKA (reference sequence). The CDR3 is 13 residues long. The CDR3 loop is CSARDPPYNEQFF. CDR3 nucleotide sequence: TGCAGTGCTAGAGATCCCCCATACAATGAGCAATTCTTC.

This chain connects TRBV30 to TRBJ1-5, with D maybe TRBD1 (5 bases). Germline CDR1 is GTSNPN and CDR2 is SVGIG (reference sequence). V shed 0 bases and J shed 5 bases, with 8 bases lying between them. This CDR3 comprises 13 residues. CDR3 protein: CAWSVLGHQPQHF. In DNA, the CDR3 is TGTGCCTGGAGTGTACTGGGACATCAGCCCCAGCATTTT.

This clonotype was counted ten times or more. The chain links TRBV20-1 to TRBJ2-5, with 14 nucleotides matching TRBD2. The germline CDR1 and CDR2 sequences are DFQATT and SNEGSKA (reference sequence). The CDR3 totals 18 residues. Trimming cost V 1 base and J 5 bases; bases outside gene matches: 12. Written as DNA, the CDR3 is TGCAGTGCTAGAGGCTTTGGACTAGCGGGAGGAGGGTGGGAGACCCAGTACTTC. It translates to CSARGFGLAGGGWETQYF.

CDR3 sequence: CASSIAGTRNTGELFF. The CDR3 bases are TGCGCCAGCAGCATAGCCGGGACACGGAACACCGGGGAGCTGTTTTTT. The chain recombines TRBV5-1 with TRBJ2-2, with a possible D match to TRBD1 (6 bases). The CDR3 spans 16 residues. Germline CDR1 and CDR2: SGHRS and YFSETQ. V dropped 4 bases and J dropped 1 base, with 14 bases sitting between them. The full variable domain, completed using reference TRBV5-1 and TRBJ2-2, is KAGVTQTPRYLIKTRGQQVTLSCSPISGHRSVSWYQQTPGQGLQFLFEYFSETQRNKGNFPGRFSGRQFSNSRSEMNVSTLELGDSALYLCASSIAGTRNTGELFFGEGSRLTVL.

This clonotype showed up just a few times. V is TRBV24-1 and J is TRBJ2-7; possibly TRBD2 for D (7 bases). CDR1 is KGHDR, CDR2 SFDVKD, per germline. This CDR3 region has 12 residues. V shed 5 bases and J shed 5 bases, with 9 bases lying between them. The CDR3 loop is CATSGGGHEQYF. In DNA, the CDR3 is TGTGCCACCAGTGGGGGGGGCCACGAGCAGTACTTC.

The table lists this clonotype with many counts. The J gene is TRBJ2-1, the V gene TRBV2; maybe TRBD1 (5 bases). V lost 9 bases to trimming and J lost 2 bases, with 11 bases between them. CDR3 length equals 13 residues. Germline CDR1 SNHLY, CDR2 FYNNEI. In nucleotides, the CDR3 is TGTGCCAGAGCAGGGCAAACCTACAATGAGCAGTTCTTC. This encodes CARAGQTYNEQFF.